This TCR beta chain was captured by sequencing in a study of OX40 agonist ivuxolimab in advanced cancers. Study background: Patients were given ivuxolimab, an antibody that agonizes OX40 (CD134). Past anti-PD-1, anti-PD-L1 or anti-CTLA-4 therapy was accepted, and 30% to 45% had received some.

Findings and limits, study-wide: In the 0.1-3.0 mg/kg groups, partial responders showed among the lowest expansion.

TCRdb's copy holds only in-frame clones and misses some; the assay was immunoSEQ multiplex PCR. The table records some 62,000 clones, roughly nine tenths of them present only once. About this clone itself: Its antigen is currently unknown.

The sequences come from CD4+ or CD8+ T cells sorted from blood, collected in a trial of the OX40 agonist ivuxolimab. This clonotype was sampled from an adult with an advanced solid tumor such as melanoma, head and neck, liver or kidney cancer.

The CDR3 protein is CASSLGLAGRITGELFF. CDR3 nucleotides: TGTGCCAGCAGCCTGGGACTAGCGGGACGAATAACCGGGGAGCTGTTTTTT. The V and J genes are TRBV9 and TRBJ2-2; TRBD2 aligns across 13 bases. Trimming at V came to 4 bases and at J to 5 bases, leaving 8 bases not matched to a gene. The CDR3 runs to 17 residues. The germline V gene encodes CDR1 SGDLS and CDR2 YYNGEE.